The 29 T cell receptor beta chains listed next were all sequenced from one sample in a study of blood T cells in healthy people across ages. A sample-barcoded 5' primer and a J-beta primer mix were used in a second PCR of roughly 6 to 11 cycles. TCRdb reprocessed the 5' RACE reads with MiXCR, giving one entry per CDR3 protein. In the table there are more than 1,400,000 distinct CDR3 sequences, around 42% of which are singletons. The sample was blood. The receptors originated from a woman aged 18-29 years in good health.

The chain combines TRBV30 with TRBJ1-4; D is perhaps TRBD1 (5 bases). V was pared by 2 bases and J by 6 bases, with 10 bases between. Germline CDR1 reads GTSNPN; CDR2 reads SVGIG (reference sequence). This CDR3 spans 13 amino acids. CDR3 sequence: CAWSRAGYEKLFF. Written as DNA, the CDR3 is TGTGCCTGGAGTCGGGCAGGGTATGAAAAACTGTTTTTT. Variable domain in full (rest from reference TRBV30 and TRBJ1-4): SQTIHQWPATLVQPVGSPLSLECTVEGTSNPNLYWYRQAAGRGLQLLFYSVGIGQISSEVPQNLSASRPQDRQFILSSKKLLLSDSGFYLCAWSRAGYEKLFFGSGTQLSVL.

This clonotype was seen only a few times. This chain uses TRBV12-3 or TRBV12-4 with TRBJ2-3; D uncertain. V shed 6 bases and J shed 0 bases, with 10 bases lying between them. This CDR3 is 14 amino acids long. The chain's CDR3 is CASRPIGSTDTQYF. CDR3 DNA: TGTGCCAGCAGGCCCATCGGGAGCACAGATACGCAGTATTTT.

The chain uses TRBV20-1 and TRBJ2-1, with 15 bases lining up with TRBD2. Germline V CDR1 and CDR2: DFQATT, SNEGSKA (reference sequence). The junction had 10 bases not matched to a gene; V was cut back by 3 bases and J by 10 bases. CDR3 length: 16 amino acids. The CDR3 sequence is CSASPRGLAGGDEQFF. CDR3 nucleotides: TGCAGTGCTAGCCCCAGGGGACTAGCGGGAGGCGACGAGCAGTTCTTC.

The CDR3 sequence: CSGRSGGGEQYF. In nucleotides, the CDR3 is TGCAGCGGACGGAGCGGCGGTGGGGAGCAGTACTTC. The chain uses TRBV29-1 and TRBJ2-7; perhaps TRBD2 as D (5 bases). Germline values: CDR1 SQVTM, CDR2 ANQGSEA. The V and J ends lost 7 bases and 7 bases respectively, with 17 bases between them. This CDR3 comprises 12 residues.

Only a few counts were recorded for this clonotype. This chain joins TRBV28 and TRBJ2-1, with TRBD1 identical over 7 bases. This CDR3 is built from 14 residues. The trim removed 9 bases at V and 5 bases at J, leaving 10 bases unmatched. The V gene's germline CDR1 is MDHEN and CDR2 SYDVKM. As DNA, the CDR3 is TGTGCCAGAACGGGACAGAAAGATAACAATGAGCAGTTCTTC. This codes for CARTGQKDNNEQFF.

V usage is TRBV3-1 and J usage is TRBJ1-4; 10 bases line up with TRBD1. CDR1 is LGHDT and CDR2 is YNNKEL in the germline V gene (reference sequence). The CDR3 totals 16 residues. V was clipped by 4 bases and J by 7 bases; unmatched bases: 9. The CDR3 loop is CASSPTGGWGVEKLFF. DNA for the CDR3: TGTGCCAGCAGCCCGACAGGGGGCTGGGGAGTTGAAAAACTGTTTTTT.

The rearrangement uses TRBV28 and TRBJ2-3; possibly TRBD2 for D (6 bases). CDR1 is MDHEN and CDR2 is SYDVKM in the germline V gene. V was trimmed by 6 bases and J by 2 bases, leaving 15 bases between them. CDR3 length: 15 residues. The CDR3 DNA sequence: TGTGCCAGCAGCTCGGCGGGGATTTCCACAGATACGCAGTATTTT. It codes for CASSSAGISTDTQYF. The whole variable domain, remainder taken from reference TRBV28 and TRBJ2-3, is DVKVTQSSRYLVKRTGEKVFLECVQDMDHENMFWYRQDPGLGLRLIYFSYDVKMKEKGDIPEGYSVSREKKERFSLILESASTNQTSMYLCASSSAGISTDTQYFGPGTRLTVL.

This clonotype turned up a few times. The rearrangement uses TRBV25-1 and TRBJ1-1; D call uncertain. Trimming stripped 4 bases from V and 8 bases from J, with 17 bases between. In germline, CDR1 is MGHDK, CDR2 SYGVNS. The CDR3 has 14 amino acids. In nucleotides, the CDR3 is TGTGCCAGCAGTGCGGACCGGTTAATAAGGGAAGCTTTCTTT. Translated: CASSADRLIREAFF.

This rearrangement joins TRBV6-5 to TRBJ2-1, with 8 bases aligning to TRBD2. V dropped 7 bases and J dropped 6; count of bases not matched to a gene: 14. CDR1 MNHEY and CDR2 SVGAGI come from the germline V gene. The CDR3 is 16 residues long. The CDR3 reads CASIGGASGHLNEQFF. The CDR3 region has the DNA TGTGCCAGCATAGGGGGGGCTAGCGGGCACCTCAATGAGCAGTTCTTC.

The chain recombines TRBV7-9 with TRBJ2-5, with D unclear. V lost 5 bases and J lost 5, with 15 bases in between. The length of the CDR3 is 14 residues. Per germline, CDR1 SEHNR and CDR2 FQNEAQ (reference sequence). CDR3 loop: CASSLRPSGETQYF. In DNA, the CDR3 is TGTGCCAGCAGCCTCAGACCCTCCGGGGAGACCCAGTACTTC.

This chain joins TRBV3-1 and TRBJ1-1, with 8 bases fitting TRBD1. The CDR3 length is 12 residues. J gave up 11 bases and V 0 bases, and 2 bases lay outside the gene matches. Germline-derived CDR1 and CDR2 are LGHDT and YNNKEL (reference sequence). Here the CDR3 DNA reads TGTGCCAGCAGCCAAGAGAACAGGGGGGCTTTCTTT. The encoded protein is CASSQENRGAFF.

V usage is TRBV30 and J usage is TRBJ1-2, with no clear D. CDR1 and CDR2 from the germline V gene are GTSNPN and SVGIG (reference sequence). This CDR3 is 13 amino acids long. The CDR3 DNA sequence: TGTACCACCACTGTAATGGTCCCCTATGGCTACACCTTC. This encodes CTTTVMVPYGYTF.

The sample holds a few counts of this clonotype. The V gene is TRBV5-4, the J gene TRBJ1-4; no firm D call. The ends were cut back, 4 bases at V and 3 bases at J, with 13 bases in the middle. The length of the CDR3 is 15 residues. Germline V gives CDR1 SGHNT, CDR2 YYREEE (reference sequence). CDR3 bases: TGTGCCAGCAGCCTGGAGCCGGGATCTAATGAAAAACTGTTTTTT. It encodes CASSLEPGSNEKLFF.

CDR3 residues: CSARDGTGRTGELFF. CDR3 nucleotide sequence: TGCAGTGCTAGAGATGGGACAGGGAGGACCGGGGAGCTGTTTTTT. V usage is TRBV20-1 and J usage is TRBJ2-2; 9 nucleotides align to TRBD1. Germline CDR1 is DFQATT and CDR2 is SNEGSKA (reference sequence). V gave up 0 bases and J gave up 5 bases; unmatched junction bases: 4. The length of the CDR3 is 15 residues.

About this clonotype: This may be a read error: a much more frequent sequence differs by one nucleotide. This rearrangement joins TRBV5-1 to TRBJ2-5; no firm D call. The germline V gene encodes CDR1 SGHRS and CDR2 YFSETQ. This CDR3 has 12 amino acids. The CDR3 reads CANSFSQETQYF. The CDR3 region has the DNA TGCGCCAACAGCTTCTCACAAGAGACCCAGTACTTC.

V and J are TRBV15 and TRBJ2-5; the match to TRBD2 covers 11 bases. The tail of the sequence fits TRBJ2-7 better, so the J call may be wrong. Germline CDR1 LNHNV, CDR2 YYDKDF (reference sequence). The CDR3 runs to 16 residues. CDR3 nucleotide sequence: TGTGCCACCAGCAGGAGTGGGACTAGCGGAACCTACGAGCAGTACTTC. This gives the protein CATSRSGTSGTYEQYF.

This clonotype was seen more than once but under ten times. This sequence joins TRBV11-2 and TRBJ1-1; D might be TRBD1 (5 bases). The CDR3 is 16 residues long. Germline lookup yields CDR1 SGHAT and CDR2 FQNNGV. With 6 bases removed from V and 0 bases from J, the gap between germline ends came to 17 bases. As DNA, the CDR3 is TGTGCCAGCAGTCCGGACATGGCACGCATGAACACTGAAGCTTTCTTT. This sequence encodes CASSPDMARMNTEAFF.

For this clonotype: This sequence may be a read error, since a much larger clone differs from it by one base. The chain recombines TRBV4-2 with TRBJ1-2; tentatively, D is TRBD1 (6 bases). This CDR3 is 14 amino acids long. Germline loops: CDR1 LGHNA, CDR2 YNFKEQ. CDR3 in amino acids: CASSQEQGNYDYTF. In DNA, the CDR3 is TGTGCCAGCAGCCAAGAACAGGGAAACTATGACTACACCTTC.

This chain uses TRBV18 with TRBJ2-3; maybe TRBD2 (5 bases). Trimming pared 3 bases from V and 3 bases from J, leaving 7 bases between. The CDR3 extends over 13 amino acids. Germline CDR1 reads KGHSH; CDR2 reads LQKENI. The CDR3 sequence is CASSPERTDTQYF. CDR3 in DNA: TGTGCCAGCTCACCGGAGCGGACAGATACGCAGTATTTT. Full variable domain (remainder filled in from reference TRBV18 and TRBJ2-3): NAGVMQNPRHLVRRRGQEARLRCSPMKGHSHVYWYRQLPEEGLKFMVYLQKENIIDESGMPKERFSAEFPKEGPSILRIQQVVRGDSAAYFCASSPERTDTQYFGPGTRLTVL.

This chain links TRBV6-5 with TRBJ2-7; TRBD1 agrees at 10 bases. The CDR3 runs 12 residues. The germline V gene encodes CDR1 MNHEY and CDR2 SVGAGI. V gave up 7 bases and J gave up 6 bases; unmatched junction bases: 3. The CDR3 is CASMTGGSEQYF. CDR3 nucleotides: TGTGCCAGCATGACAGGGGGCTCCGAGCAGTACTTC.

Details on this clonotype: A junction end diverges from the germline sequence, so it may reflect a read error. The V call is TRBV4-2, the J call TRBJ2-7, with D possibly being TRBD1 (5 bases). Germline assignment: CDR1 LGHNA and CDR2 YNFKEQ. This CDR3 has 16 amino acids. CDR3 in DNA: TGTGCCAGCAGCCAAGGGGAAGGGGTTAGCTCCGACGAGCAGTACTTC. It is translated as CASSQGEGVSSDEQYF.

The chain joins TRBV5-1 to TRBJ2-5, with D tentatively TRBD2 (6 bases). The J call may not be correct, given that the DNA end is closer to TRBJ2-7. This CDR3 comprises 15 residues. Germline assignment: CDR1 SGHRS and CDR2 YFSETQ. The CDR3: CASSPGVGLSYEQYF. The CDR3 coding sequence is TGCGCCAGCAGCCCGGGCGTGGGACTCTCCTACGAGCAGTACTTC.

The rearrangement links TRBV5-1 to TRBJ2-2, with 10 bases aligning to TRBD2. The CDR3 spans 16 residues. J gave up 6 bases and V 4 bases, and 9 bases lay outside the gene matches. CDR1 and CDR2 from the germline V gene are SGHRS and YFSETQ. This CDR3 reads CASSIGIGTSAGELFF. The CDR3 nucleotides are TGCGCCAGCAGCATAGGCATCGGGACTAGCGCCGGGGAGCTGTTTTTT.

The chain is built from TRBV20-1 and TRBJ2-1, with D maybe TRBD2 (5 bases). V lost 3 bases to trimming and J lost 6 bases, with 18 bases between them. This CDR3 has 15 amino acids. From germline, CDR1 is DFQATT and CDR2 SNEGSKA (reference sequence). This CDR3 reads CSASPPRLASNEQFF. CDR3 bases: TGCAGTGCTAGTCCTCCAAGGCTAGCCTCCAATGAGCAGTTCTTC.

The chain combines TRBV20-1 with TRBJ1-1; TRBD1 might be the D (6 bases). V was clipped by 3 bases and J by 0 bases, with 11 bases between them. Germline V gives CDR1 DFQATT, CDR2 SNEGSKA (reference sequence). The CDR3 is made up of 14 amino acids. The CDR3 here is CSASKTGMNTEAFF. The CDR3 nucleotides read TGCAGTGCTAGTAAGACAGGCATGAACACTGAAGCTTTCTTT.

This clonotype was detected a few times. V and J are TRBV4-2 and TRBJ1-4, with D hard to call. This CDR3 contains 15 residues. V lost 0 bases to trimming and J lost 0 bases, with 5 bases between them. In germline, CDR1 is LGHNA, CDR2 YNFKEQ. CDR3 sequence (DNA): TGTGCCAGCAGCCAAGATAGGGCAACTAATGAAAAACTGTTTTTT. Translation gives CASSQDRATNEKLFF.

The chain links TRBV2 to TRBJ2-1; 12 bases align to TRBD2. The V segment lost 8 bases and the J segment 10 bases; nucleotides outside the gene matches: 15. The CDR3 covers 16 residues. Germline V lookup: CDR1 SNHLY, CDR2 FYNNEI. CDR3 protein: CASFGQLAGGQAEQFF. CDR3 bases: TGTGCCAGCTTCGGGCAACTAGCGGGGGGCCAAGCCGAGCAGTTCTTC.

This clonotype showed up just a few times. This sequence joins TRBV10-3 and TRBJ2-2; 7 nucleotides match TRBD2. The CDR3 loop spans 15 amino acids. V was clipped by 8 bases and J by 4 bases; unmatched bases: 10. Germline V gene data show CDR1 as ENHRY and CDR2 as SYGVKD. The CDR3 sequence: CAIWEGRDSTGELFF. For the CDR3, the DNA is TGTGCCATCTGGGAGGGCCGTGACAGCACCGGGGAGCTGTTTTTT.

V and J are TRBV7-2 and TRBJ2-7; no firm D call. The CDR3 contains 14 residues. Trimming took off 1 base at V and 3 bases at J, with 10 bases between the two ends. Germline loops: CDR1 SGHTA, CDR2 FQGNSA. CDR3 sequence: CASSLDRQLYEQYF. The CDR3 DNA is TGTGCCAGCAGCTTAGACCGCCAACTCTACGAGCAGTACTTC.